A selection of T cell receptor beta chains follows, all from one sample in a study of radiation and T cells in renal cell carcinoma. The protocol was immunoSEQ multiplex PCR, while the TCRdb copy is restricted to in-frame clones and leaves out a portion. The sample lists several thousand clones; roughly 55% were seen once. Sequencing was performed on tumor tissue, taken from a patient whose treatment included radiotherapy and nephrectomy. The receptors shown here come from a man aged 55 to 70 with renal cell carcinoma. Both conserved end residues are part of each CDR3. The order of the fields is clone size, J gene, V gene, D gene, CDR3 protein, CDR3 DNA. The D gene is left open where the match is weak. Clone size is not always given. Where it is, it says once, few, many or a class for expanded clones.

NA | TRBJ1-1 | TRBV5-4 | NA | CASSPGQNTEAFF | TGTGCCAGCAGCCCGGGACAGAACACTGAAGCTTTCTTT
NA | TRBJ2-1 | TRBV7-8 | TRBD2 | CASSSRTSGRDNEQFF | TGTGCCAGCAGCTCCCGGACTAGCGGGAGGGACAATGAGCAGTTCTTC
NA | TRBJ2-7 | TRBV19 | TRBD1 | CASSETGTGNYEQYF | TGTGCCAGTAGTGAAACCGGGACAGGAAACTACGAGCAGTACTTC
once | TRBJ2-7 | TRBV19 | TRBD1 | CASSPGTGSYEQYF | TGTGCCAGTAGTCCGGGGACAGGGAGCTACGAGCAGTACTTC
NA | TRBJ2-7 | TRBV2 | NA | CASSGDGGEQYF | TGTGCCAGCAGTGGCGATGGGGGCGAGCAGTACTTC
NA | TRBJ1-5 | TRBV19 | NA | CASNGGAGEPQHF | TGTGCCAGCAATGGGGGGGCAGGGGAGCCCCAGCATTTT
NA | TRBJ1-6 | TRBV5-1 | NA | CASSSGQSNSPLHF | TGCGCCAGCAGCTCCGGACAGTCTAATTCACCCCTCCACTTT
NA | TRBJ1-2 | TRBV7-9 | NA | CASSLDNNYGYTF | TGTGCCAGCAGCTTAGACAATAACTATGGCTACACCTTC
NA | TRBJ1-5 | TRBV28 | NA | CASSPPGSQPQHF | TGTGCCAGCAGCCCCCCCGGAAGCCAGCCCCAGCATTTT
NA | TRBJ1-6 | TRBV11-3 | NA | CASSLGVHSPLHF | TGTGCCAGCAGCCTTGGAGTTCATTCACCCCTCCACTTT
NA | TRBJ1-2 | TRBV18 | NA | CASSPRREQGMGGYTF | TGTGCCAGCTCACCCCGAAGAGAACAGGGAATGGGCGGCTACACCTTC
NA | TRBJ2-7 | TRBV6-6 | NA | CASSYSEFLGEQYF | TGTGCCAGCAGTTACTCTGAATTTCTTGGCGAGCAGTACTTC
few | TRBJ1-1 | TRBV25-1 | NA | CASIPPTSLNTEAFF | TGTGCCAGCATCCCCCCGACAAGTTTGAACACTGAAGCTTTCTTT
medium-sized | TRBJ2-7 | TRBV7-2 | NA | CASSLGSGEQYF | TGTGCCAGCAGCTTAGGGAGCGGCGAGCAGTACTTC
NA | TRBJ1-5 | TRBV10-2 | TRBD1 | CASSGAGGQPQHF | TGCGCCAGCAGTGGGGCAGGGGGGCAGCCCCAGCATTTT
NA | TRBJ2-6 | TRBV7-8 | NA | CASSLAGSGANVLTF | TGTGCCAGCAGCTTAGCGGGGTCCGGGGCCAACGTCCTGACTTTC
NA | TRBJ2-7 | TRBV28 | TRBD1 | CATEGQGGTYEQYF | TGTGCCACCGAAGGACAGGGAGGAACCTACGAGCAGTACTTC
NA | TRBJ2-7 | TRBV27 | TRBD1 | CASSQRQGRSEQYF | TGTGCCAGCAGTCAGCGACAGGGTCGGAGCGAGCAGTACTTC
NA | TRBJ1-2 | TRBV4-3 | TRBD1 | CASSQGARTGLINYGYTF | TGCGCCAGCAGCCAAGGCGCTCGGACAGGGCTTATTAACTATGGCTACACCTTC
NA | TRBJ2-7 | TRBV6-5 | TRBD2 | CASSYSALAGDEQYF | TGTGCCAGCAGTTACTCCGCCCTAGCGGGAGACGAGCAGTACTTC
NA | TRBJ1-1 | TRBV19 | NA | CASSNGGGSTEAFF | TGTGCCAGTAGTAACGGAGGGGGAAGCACTGAAGCTTTCTTT
NA | TRBJ2-7 | TRBV5-8 | TRBD2 | CASSLGLAGTYEQYF | TGTGCCAGCAGCTTAGGACTAGCGGGGACCTACGAGCAGTACTTC
once | TRBJ1-1 | TRBV28 | NA | CATRLENTEAFF | TGTGCTACGCGGCTGGAGAACACTGAAGCTTTCTTT
NA | TRBJ2-7 | TRBV27 | NA | CASSPRGRSYEQYF | TGTGCCAGCAGTCCGCGAGGGCGCTCCTACGAGCAGTACTTC
NA | TRBJ2-7 | TRBV18 | TRBD2 | CASSPAGAYEQYF | TGTGCCAGCTCACCTGCGGGAGCCTACGAGCAGTACTTC
few | TRBJ1-4 | TRBV19 | NA | CASSPSDKGGEKLFF | TGTGCCAGTAGTCCGTCGGACAAAGGCGGTGAAAAACTGTTTTTT
NA | TRBJ2-1 | TRBV6-1 | NA | CASSVGSAYNHEQFF | TGTGCCAGCAGTGTCGGTAGCGCCTACAATCATGAGCAGTTCTTC